This TCR beta chain was documented in a study of molecular identifiers for immune sequencing clone quantification (dated 2018 in TCRdb). Context from the whole study: For a replicate experiment, RNA from around 20,000 or 100,000 naive CD8 T cells was divided into five aliquots, of which four were sequenced. CD8 T cells were used in a methods study to benchmark molecular-identifier clustering-based TCR repertoire sequencing (MIDCIRS) and TCR RNA copy counting.

Libraries of naive CD8 T cells were built from anywhere between about 17,000 and 1,000,000 sorted cells, with 10%, 30% or 50% of the purified RNA used. Naive CD8 T cells were FACS-sorted as CD8+CD4-CCR7+CD45RA+ on a BD FACSAria II into RLT Plus buffer. To test detection sensitivity, Jurkat RNA equal to over nine TCR copies was added to samples of roughly 18,000-1,000,000 naive CD8 T cells. Enrichment of CD8 T cells was done with RosetteSep CD8+ T Cell Enrichment Cocktail plus Ficoll-Paque, and ACK red cell lysis came afterward. The library was prepared using PCR. The sequencing machine was an Illumina HiSeq 4000. Bulk TCR libraries were made following a previously described method, with the TCR primers given in Table S5. The Qiagen AllPrep DNA/RNA kit was used to purify total RNA. Reads from multiple sequencing runs of the same library were pooled before analysis. On the authors' methods: Only reads with exact TCR constant sequence were kept, trimmed to 150 nt, and grouped by their 12-nt molecular barcodes. Reads in each barcode group were sub-clustered using a 15% Levenshtein threshold, and a quality-weighted consensus sequence was built for each RNA molecule. Non-functional sequences were excluded, and lower-count sequences lying one edit away from another sequence were also excluded. Based on fitting two negative binomial distributions, any barcode sub-cluster with under 20% of the maximum read count was discarded. TCRdb reworked the public reads: Q25 trimming with fastp, MiXCR clone assembly, productive beta chains retained. When rows share a CDR3 protein, they turn into one entry using the most common DNA and genes. The V and J calls follow TCRdb's processing rather than the paper's. The table for this sample lists about 640,000 distinct CDR3 sequences; about 20% of them were counted only once. The ten largest make up roughly 0.85% of the sample.

There are 16 amino acids in the CDR3, from cysteine to phenylalanine inclusive. This entry keeps only the CDR3 DNA: 48 bases, framed from base 1. V lost 0 bases and J lost 2 bases; the stretch between them is 8 bases long. The CDR1 and CDR2 encoded by the germline V gene (reference sequence) are MNHEY and SMNVEV. This clonotype was detected many times. Its specific antigen is unknown. No much larger clone is present one base from it, and per-base qualities are unavailable. What the work shows at the level of the full study, not this receptor alone: Highly expanded clone sizes could be underestimated if identical TCR molecules share a barcode. The naive libraries included spiked-in Jurkat TCR RNA (roughly nine copies' worth), and this RNA is not part of the donor repertoire. In CMV-specific effector cells, over 97% of molecules were held by clones above 20 RNA copies, whereas under 1% of molecules were held by such clones in naive cells. When barcode sub-clustering was not used, chimeric consensus sequences inflated TCR diversity, with chimeras reaching as high as 47%. Even against a background of one million naive CD8 T cells, spiked-in Jurkat TCR RNA amounting to a single cell's worth was reported to be detectable. Roughly 3 recovered TCR RNA copies per cell were obtained by modeling, versus about 10 by digital PCR, implying a capture efficiency of 25% to 35%.

This sequence uses TRBV27 and TRBJ2-6, and perhaps TRBD1 as D gene, on 6 matching bases. The specimen sequenced was naive CD8+ T cells from blood, with Jurkat cell RNA spiked in. This specimen's cell subset or site label, per the study, means: FACS-sorted CD8+CD4-CCR7+CD45RA+ naive T cells. The receptor was derived from a human donor in good health. Some libraries in this study had Jurkat cell RNA spiked in. The bases read TGTGCCAGCAGTTTATCGGGGGCGACTGGGGCCAACGTCCTGACTTTC. Its protein product is CASSLSGATGANVLTF.